The T cell receptor beta chain under discussion was sequenced for a study of blood T cells in healthy people across ages. With 0 bases removed from V and 8 bases from J, the gap between germline ends came to 16 bases. The CDR3 has 15 amino acids. Looked up from germline, CDR1 is LGHNA and CDR2 is YSLEER. The sample providers were healthy Caucasian people from Russia, aged about 6 to 90. With a J-beta primer mix and a sample-barcoded 5' primer, a second PCR ran about 7 to 11 cycles. Tagging of each cDNA molecule was performed by a template-switch adaptor with 12 random nucleotides. The yield of each sample was at least 2.5 million CDR3-containing paired-end reads. TCRdb analysed the 5' RACE reads with MiXCR anew, one entry per CDR3 protein. Counted here are roughly 860,000 distinct CDR3 sequences, less than 80% occurring once; the ten biggest clones make up about 27%. Study-wide results and caveats: Age showed a roughly linear inverse relationship with TCR beta diversity per million T cells.

This clonotype was detected only a few times. Its antigen is unknown. This chain links TRBV4-3 with TRBJ1-2; unclear D gene. The receptor was isolated from a man aged 25-40 years in good health. Sample: blood. The CDR3 DNA follows: TGCGCCAGCAGCCAAGATAGTAGGAGGGAACGAGGCTACACCTTC. Protein: CASSQDSRRERGYTF.